This T cell receptor beta chain came from a study of T cells after yellow fever vaccination. Study results and caveats: Repertoires obtained by FACS sorting could include abundant clonotypes that entered as contaminants from the bulk population.

This clonotype showed up just a few times. Its antigen remains unknown. V was clipped by 1 base and J by 0 bases, with 15 bases between them. There are 18 residues in the CDR3. CDR1 is SGHDN, CDR2 FVKESK, per germline. TCRdb re-called the 5' RACE reads through MiXCR, storing one row per CDR3 protein. The sample includes under 550,000 distinct CDR3 sequences, 21% of them seen just once. The material sequenced was PBMCs, taken less than 25 days after the first yellow fever vaccination. This chain links TRBV14 with TRBJ1-4; D not resolved. The receptor was derived from a man in his late teens or twenties who received the YFV17D yellow fever vaccine. The CDR3 sequence is CASSQGDRTYPTNEKLFF. The CDR3, as DNA: TGTGCCAGCAGCCAAGGAGACCGGACTTATCCAACTAATGAAAAACTGTTTTTT.